The 30 T cell receptor beta chains reported below all come from one sample, sequenced in a study of blood T cell repertoires in COVID-19. Libraries were prepared by immunoSEQ multiplex PCR; TCRdb keeps only in-frame clonotypes and omits some of them. The table shows roughly 49,000 clones, with around four fifths occurring only once. The sample comprised peripheral blood. The source of these receptors is a woman aged 80 or over with acute or convalescent COVID-19.

This clone was detected only once. J is TRBJ2-5 and V is TRBV10-1, with TRBD1 identical over 7 bases. This CDR3 is built from 14 residues. Germline V gene lookup returns CDR1 WNHNN and CDR2 SYGVQD (reference sequence). V was pared by 6 bases and J by 4 bases, with 8 bases of the junction left unmatched. The CDR3 sequence is CASSETGYGETQYF. The CDR3 DNA reads TGCGCCAGCAGCGAGACAGGGTATGGAGAGACCCAGTACTTC.

The V gene is TRBV6-6, the J gene TRBJ1-3; D gene unclear. The CDR3 has 13 amino acids. Trimming took off 5 bases at V and 4 bases at J, with 9 bases between the two ends. Per germline, CDR1 MNHNY and CDR2 SVGAGI (reference sequence). CDR3 in DNA: TGTGCCAGCAGTGGTACTAACGGAAACACCATATATTTT. Translation gives CASSGTNGNTIYF.

The table lists this clone with a count of one. One junction end does not reproduce the germline sequence, and a read error may be involved. The chain employs TRBV7-7 and TRBJ2-7; 11 bases match TRBD1. The CDR3 consists of 17 residues. From germline, CDR1 is SSHAT and CDR2 FNYEAQ (reference sequence). The CDR3 DNA follows: TGTGCTAGCAGCCGCGGGACAGGGGGTCGGACACGAAACGAGCAGTACTTC. Its protein product is CASSRGTGGRTRNEQYF.

The V gene is TRBV6-6, the J gene TRBJ2-5, with TRBD1 matching over 7 bases. CDR1 MNHNY and CDR2 SVGAGI come from the germline V gene (reference sequence). The CDR3 has 14 amino acids. V shed 4 bases, J shed 5 bases, and the junction held 7 bases outside the gene matches. In nucleotides, the CDR3 is TGTGCCAGCAGTTCATCTGGACAGGCGGAGACCCAGTACTTC. Translated: CASSSSGQAETQYF.

V is TRBV27 and J is TRBJ1-2; 9 bases match TRBD1. The V gene end was trimmed by 3 bases and the J gene end by 6 bases; junction bases not matched to a gene: 5. Germline V gives CDR1 MNHEY, CDR2 SMNVEV (reference sequence). This CDR3 spans 14 amino acids. CDR3 nucleotides: TGTGCCAGCAGTTTGATACAGGGGGCACATGGCTACACCTTC. Its translation is CASSLIQGAHGYTF.

This clone was seen once. The chain has TRBV19 and TRBJ2-7, with D perhaps matching TRBD2 (6 bases). In germline, CDR1 is LNHDA, CDR2 SQIVND (reference sequence). The CDR3 spans 14 residues. Trimming left V 4 bases short and J 0 bases short, with 10 bases between. CDR3 in amino acids: CASSRGVNSYEQYF. DNA of the CDR3: TGTGCCAGTAGTAGGGGGGTAAACTCCTACGAGCAGTACTTC.

The V and J genes are TRBV5-1 and TRBJ2-7; the D gene is possibly TRBD1 (5 bases). CDR3 length equals 14 residues. Germline V gene lookup returns CDR1 SGHRS and CDR2 YFSETQ. Trimming left V 5 bases short and J 0 bases short, with 12 bases between. The CDR3: CASREGVPSYEQYF. CDR3 nucleotides: TGCGCCAGCAGAGAAGGGGTTCCCTCCTACGAGCAGTACTTC.

The chain couples TRBV2 to TRBJ2-3, with 9 bases fitting TRBD2. CDR1 and CDR2 from the germline V gene are SNHLY and FYNNEI. This CDR3 has 16 amino acids. J was trimmed by 2 bases and V by 6 bases; bases with no gene match: 9. The chain's CDR3 is CASRGGLAGYTDTQYF. In DNA, the CDR3 is TGTGCCAGCAGGGGAGGGCTAGCGGGATACACAGATACGCAGTATTTT. Variable domain in full (rest from reference TRBV2 and TRBJ2-3): EPEVTQTPSHQVTQMGQEVILRCVPISNHLYFYWYRQILGQKVEFLVSFYNNEISEKSEIFDDQFSVERPDGSNFTLKIRSTKLEDSAMYFCASRGGLAGYTDTQYFGPGTRLTVL.

The chain couples TRBV4-2 to TRBJ2-1, with D perhaps TRBD2 (6 bases). This CDR3 spans 15 amino acids. Germline CDR1 LGHNA, CDR2 YNFKEQ. Trimming stripped 4 bases from V and 4 bases from J, with 14 bases between. CDR3 sequence reads: CASSRDHGGYNEQFF. The CDR3 DNA reads as TGTGCCAGCAGCCGGGACCACGGGGGTTACAATGAGCAGTTCTTC.

This clone was observed a single time. The genes are TRBV6-5 and TRBJ2-3; D perhaps matches TRBD2 (7 bases). V lost 2 bases, J lost 7 bases, and 16 bases lay in between. This CDR3 is 15 amino acids long. CDR1 and CDR2 from the germline V gene are MNHEY and SVGAGI. The CDR3 DNA reads as TGTGCCAGCAGTTACGGGGGGGCCGCGATTTATACGCAGTATTTT. Translation: CASSYGGAAIYTQYF.

This chain links TRBV19 with TRBJ1-4; D gene uncertain. V lost 5 bases and J lost 7, with 14 bases in between. Germline CDR1 is LNHDA and CDR2 is SQIVND (reference sequence). The CDR3 covers 14 residues. CDR3 in DNA: TGTGCCAGTAGTCGGACTCGGGGAGTTGAAAAACTGTTTTTT. Its protein product is CASSRTRGVEKLFF.

The chain employs TRBV29-1 and TRBJ2-1; D is uncertain. The CDR3 loop spans 12 amino acids. CDR1 and CDR2 (germline): SQVTM, ANQGSEA. Deletions cut 3 bases from V and 3 bases from J, with 6 bases between. The CDR3 loop is CSVEASYNEQFF. DNA of the CDR3: TGCAGCGTTGAGGCAAGCTACAATGAGCAGTTCTTC.

The chain carries TRBV10-2 and TRBJ1-2; D gene uncertain. Looked up from germline, CDR1 is WSHSY and CDR2 is SAAADI. Trimming pared 3 bases from V and 10 bases from J, leaving 21 bases between. The CDR3 is 15 residues long. The CDR3 loop is CASSDPDGDFFVYTF. CDR3 nucleotides: TGCGCCAGCAGTGACCCCGACGGGGATTTTTTTGTCTACACCTTC.

This chain uses TRBV10-3 with TRBJ1-2; no reliable D call. Germline values: CDR1 ENHRY, CDR2 SYGVKD. CDR3 size: 13 residues. With 4 bases removed from V and 3 bases from J, the gap between germline ends came to 9 bases. CDR3 in amino acids: CAISAGMDYGYTF. Written as DNA, the CDR3 is TGTGCCATCAGTGCAGGTATGGACTATGGCTACACCTTC.

The rearrangement uses TRBV9 and TRBJ2-2; 9 positions agree with TRBD2. The CDR3 spans 15 residues. Trimming took 7 bases from V and 5 from J; bases not matched to a gene: 9. CDR1 is SGDLS and CDR2 is YYNGEE in the germline V gene. The CDR3 here is CASRGGGAGTGELFF. The CDR3 bases are TGTGCCAGCCGCGGCGGGGGGGCCGGAACCGGGGAGCTGTTTTTT.

V usage is TRBV7-8 and J usage is TRBJ1-2; 9 nucleotides agree with TRBD1. The CDR3 is made up of 16 amino acids. V dropped 0 bases and J dropped 3; count of bases not matched to a gene: 5. Germline values: CDR1 SGHVS, CDR2 FQNEAQ. The CDR3: CASSLADRGRDYGYTF. The CDR3 nucleotides read TGTGCCAGCAGCTTAGCGGACAGGGGACGAGACTATGGCTACACCTTC.

V gene TRBV11-2 combines with J gene TRBJ1-2; D is unclear. Trimming removed 3 bases at V and 5 bases at J, with 7 bases between. CDR1 SGHAT and CDR2 FQNNGV come from the germline V gene. The CDR3 covers 12 residues. The CDR3 protein is CASSFPGYGYTF. The CDR3 nucleotides read TGTGCCAGCAGCTTTCCAGGATATGGCTACACCTTC.

By share, this clone counts as medium-sized. V is TRBV19 and J is TRBJ2-3; TRBD2 aligns across 15 bases. Trimming cost V 10 bases and J 0 bases; bases outside gene matches: 14. This CDR3 contains 19 residues. In germline, CDR1 is LNHDA, CDR2 SQIVND (reference sequence). The CDR3: CATTGGLAGGHPSTDTQYF. CDR3 sequence (DNA): TGTGCCACCACTGGGGGACTAGCGGGGGGCCACCCAAGCACAGATACGCAGTATTTT.

This clone was counted a single time. The rearrangement joins TRBV18 to TRBJ1-6; TRBD1 matches 7 bases. This CDR3 is built from 15 residues. After removal of 4 bases from V and 6 bases from J, the junction contained 6 bases not matched to a gene. Germline CDR1 and CDR2: KGHSH and LQKENI. The CDR3 DNA sequence: TGTGCCAGCTCACTCCCGGGACAGATTAATTCACCCCTCCACTTT. Its translation: CASSLPGQINSPLHF.

The CDR3 loop reads CATSRGGTVLSYEQYF. The DNA for the CDR3 is TGTGCCACCAGCAGAGGGGGGACAGTCCTTTCCTACGAGCAGTACTTC. This sequence joins TRBV15 and TRBJ2-7, with 7 nucleotides matching TRBD1. The CDR3 consists of 16 residues. Germline trimming cut 1 base from V and 1 base from J; bases unmatched to any gene: 7. Germline V gives CDR1 LNHNV, CDR2 YYDKDF (reference sequence).

This chain links TRBV5-5 with TRBJ1-1; D uncertain. Germline V lookup: CDR1 SGHKS, CDR2 YYEKEE (reference sequence). V was trimmed by 0 bases and J by 1 base, leaving 4 bases between them. The CDR3 totals 13 residues. The CDR3 nucleotides are TGTGCCAGCAGCTTGGGGCCGAACACTGAAGCTTTCTTT. Translation: CASSLGPNTEAFF.

The V call is TRBV7-8, the J call TRBJ2-1; 9 positions agree with TRBD1. CDR3 size: 18 residues. V trimming: 5 bases; J trimming: 9 bases; junction bases outside the gene matches: 20. Germline V gene sequence: CDR1 SGHVS, CDR2 FQNEAQ. The CDR3 reads CASSGRRDRDPLRSEQFF. For the CDR3, the DNA is TGTGCCAGCAGCGGACGCCGGGACAGGGACCCTCTTAGAAGTGAGCAGTTCTTC.

This clone has just one count. The V and J genes are TRBV6-6 and TRBJ1-1; no clear D. In germline, CDR1 is MNHNY, CDR2 SVGAGI (reference sequence). The germline V and J ends were trimmed by 10 bases and 3 bases, with 12 bases remaining between them. The CDR3 has 12 residues. The CDR3 coding sequence is TGTGCCACGAGCGAGAGGGACACTGAAGCTTTCTTT. This translates into CATSERDTEAFF.

This clone was observed once. The chain joins TRBV10-3 to TRBJ2-5; the match to TRBD1 covers 9 bases. V lost 4 bases and J lost 2; bases outside the gene matches: 2. CDR1 and CDR2 (germline): ENHRY, SYGVKD. The CDR3 length is 14 residues. CDR3 amino acids: CAISGTGVQETQYF. The CDR3 region has the DNA TGTGCCATCAGTGGGACAGGGGTACAAGAGACCCAGTACTTC.

The chain carries TRBV7-2 and TRBJ2-3, with D possibly TRBD1 on 5 matching bases. The CDR3 is 15 amino acids. Trimming left V 5 bases short and J 0 bases short, with 12 bases between. CDR1 and CDR2 (germline): SGHTA, FQGNSA. The CDR3 is CASSPQGMSTDTQYF. In DNA form, the CDR3 reads TGTGCCAGCAGCCCCCAGGGCATGAGCACAGATACGCAGTATTTT. The full variable domain, in which reference TRBV7-2 and TRBJ2-3 provide the parts outside the CDR3, is GAGVSQSPSNKVTEKGKDVELRCDPISGHTALYWYRQSLGQGLEFLIYFQGNSAPDKSGLPSDRFSAERTGGSVSTLTIQRTQQEDSAVYLCASSPQGMSTDTQYFGPGTRLTVL.

This clone was observed a handful of times. V usage is TRBV5-1 and J usage is TRBJ1-2, with 9 bases aligning to TRBD1. CDR1 is SGHRS, CDR2 YFSETQ, per germline. J gave up 6 bases and V 4 bases, and 7 bases lay outside the gene matches. This CDR3 contains 14 residues. Here the CDR3 DNA reads TGCGCCAGCAGCGGGGCCGGGACAGGGCATGGCTACACCTTC. Its translation is CASSGAGTGHGYTF.

This sequence joins TRBV29-1 and TRBJ1-4; 8 nucleotides agree with TRBD1. In germline, CDR1 is SQVTM, CDR2 ANQGSEA. V lost 6 bases and J lost 0; bases outside the gene matches: 3. The CDR3 spans 14 residues. CDR3 DNA sequence: TGCAGCGTGACAGGGGTTACAACTAATGAAAAACTGTTTTTT. Its translation: CSVTGVTTNEKLFF.

This sequence joins TRBV10-3 and TRBJ1-1, with unresolved D. Per germline, CDR1 ENHRY and CDR2 SYGVKD. Trimming removed 6 bases from V and 0 bases from J, with 14 bases in between. The length of the CDR3 is 15 residues. The CDR3 spells CAIRVNALMNTEAFF. The CDR3 DNA is TGTGCCATCAGGGTAAATGCGCTCATGAACACTGAAGCTTTCTTT.

The rearrangement uses TRBV10-2 and TRBJ2-1, with TRBD1 identical over 9 bases. The CDR3 is 18 residues long. V was pared by 6 bases and J by 9 bases, with 21 bases of the junction left unmatched. The germline V gene has CDR1 WSHSY and CDR2 SAAADI. The CDR3 DNA reads as TGCGCCAGCAGCGTCAATAACCCCGGGACAGGGAAGAGTGGTGAGCAGTTCTTC. It is translated as CASSVNNPGTGKSGEQFF.

The chain carries TRBV28 and TRBJ1-1; 12 nucleotides line up with TRBD1. Trimming cost V 1 base and J 12 bases; bases outside gene matches: 9. There are 15 residues in the CDR3. Germline V gene lookup returns CDR1 MDHEN and CDR2 SYDVKM. CDR3 region: CASSLSPGQGAVSFF. CDR3 sequence (DNA): TGTGCCAGCAGTTTATCCCCGGGACAGGGGGCTGTGTCTTTCTTT. Looking up the rest from reference TRBV28 and TRBJ1-1 gives the full variable domain: DVKVTQSSRYLVKRTGEKVFLECVQDMDHENMFWYRQDPGLGLRLIYFSYDVKMKEKGDIPEGYSVSREKKERFSLILESASTNQTSMYLCASSLSPGQGAVSFFGQGTRLTVV.